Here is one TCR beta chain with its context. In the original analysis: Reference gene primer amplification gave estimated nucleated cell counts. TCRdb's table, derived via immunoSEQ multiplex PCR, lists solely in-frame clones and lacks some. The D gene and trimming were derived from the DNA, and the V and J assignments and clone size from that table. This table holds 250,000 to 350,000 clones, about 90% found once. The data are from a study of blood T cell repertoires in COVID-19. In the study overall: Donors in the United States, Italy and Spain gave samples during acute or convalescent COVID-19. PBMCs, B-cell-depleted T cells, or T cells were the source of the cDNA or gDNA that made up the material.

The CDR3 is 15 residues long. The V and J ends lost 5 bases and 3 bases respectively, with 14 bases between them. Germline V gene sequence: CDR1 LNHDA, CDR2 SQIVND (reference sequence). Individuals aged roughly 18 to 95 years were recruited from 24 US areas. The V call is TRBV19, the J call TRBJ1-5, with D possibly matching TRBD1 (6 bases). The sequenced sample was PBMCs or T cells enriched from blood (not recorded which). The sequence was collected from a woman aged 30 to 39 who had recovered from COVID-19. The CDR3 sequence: CASSPTRTDNQPQHF. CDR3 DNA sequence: TGTGCCAGTAGTCCAACAAGGACAGACAATCAGCCCCAGCATTTT.